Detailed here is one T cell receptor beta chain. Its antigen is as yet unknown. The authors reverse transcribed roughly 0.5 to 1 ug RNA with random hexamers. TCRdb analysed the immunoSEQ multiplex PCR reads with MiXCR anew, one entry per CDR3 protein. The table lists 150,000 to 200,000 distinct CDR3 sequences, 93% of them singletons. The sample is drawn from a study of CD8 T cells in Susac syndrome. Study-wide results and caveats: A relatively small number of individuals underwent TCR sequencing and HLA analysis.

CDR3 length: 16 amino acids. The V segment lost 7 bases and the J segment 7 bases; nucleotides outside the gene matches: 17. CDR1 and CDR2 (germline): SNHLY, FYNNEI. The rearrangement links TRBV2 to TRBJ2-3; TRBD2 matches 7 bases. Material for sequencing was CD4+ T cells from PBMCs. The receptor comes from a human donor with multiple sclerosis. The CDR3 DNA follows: TGTGCCAGCACCGAGTCATTAGCGGGCAGCGGTTATACGCAGTATTTT. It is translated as CASTESLAGSGYTQYF.